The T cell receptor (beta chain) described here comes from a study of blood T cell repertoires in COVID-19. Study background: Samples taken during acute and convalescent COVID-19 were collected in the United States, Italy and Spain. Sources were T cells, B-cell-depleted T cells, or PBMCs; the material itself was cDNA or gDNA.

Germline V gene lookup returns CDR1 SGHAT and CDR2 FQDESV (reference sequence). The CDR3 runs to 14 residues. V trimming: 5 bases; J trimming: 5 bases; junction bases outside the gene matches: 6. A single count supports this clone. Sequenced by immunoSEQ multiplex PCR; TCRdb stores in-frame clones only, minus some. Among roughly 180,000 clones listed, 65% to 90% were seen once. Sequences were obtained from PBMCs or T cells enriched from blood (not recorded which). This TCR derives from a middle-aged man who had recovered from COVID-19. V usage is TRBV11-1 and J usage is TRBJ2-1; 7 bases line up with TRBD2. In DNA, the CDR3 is TGTGCCAGCAGCGGGTGGGGAGGGCACAATGAGCAGTTCTTC. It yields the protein CASSGWGGHNEQFF.